These 22 T cell receptor beta chains share one sample of origin, sequenced in a study of blood T cell repertoires in COVID-19. Profiling relied on immunoSEQ multiplex PCR, and the TCRdb table lists in-frame clones only, not all of them. The sample has about 300,000 clones; 80% to 90% are singletons. Material for sequencing was PBMCs or T cells enriched from blood (not recorded which). The receptor set was obtained from a man aged 30 to 39 who had recovered from COVID-19.

J is TRBJ1-1 and V is TRBV6-5; weak D call: TRBD1 (5 bases). There are 14 residues in the CDR3. Trimming shortened V by 2 bases and J by 8 bases, and 15 bases separated the two germline ends. The V gene's germline CDR1 is MNHEY and CDR2 SVGAGI. The CDR3 spells CASSYGVPGREAFF. CDR3 sequence (DNA): TGTGCCAGCAGTTACGGTGTGCCAGGGCGAGAAGCTTTCTTT.

This clone was observed once. V is TRBV7-2 and J is TRBJ2-1; D is possibly TRBD1 (5 bases). The V and J ends lost 3 bases and 5 bases respectively, with 14 bases between them. The CDR3 has 15 amino acids. Germline V gene data show CDR1 as SGHTA and CDR2 as FQGNSA. CDR3 bases: TGTGCCAGCAGCTTCGTCTCGACAGTCGACAATGAGCAGTTCTTC. Protein product: CASSFVSTVDNEQFF.

This chain connects TRBV5-1 to TRBJ2-7; D is unclear. The CDR3 has 13 amino acids. The germline V gene encodes CDR1 SGHRS and CDR2 YFSETQ. V lost 0 bases and J 4 bases, leaving 8 bases between the germline ends. The CDR3 DNA reads TGCGCCAGCAGCTTGGCCATCGGGTACGAGCAGTACTTC. Its translation is CASSLAIGYEQYF.

The sample holds one count of this clone. The chain is built from TRBV9 and TRBJ2-5, with D possibly matching TRBD2 (5 bases). The CDR3 consists of 14 residues. V was trimmed by 3 bases and J by 3 bases, leaving 12 bases between them. The V gene's germline CDR1 is SGDLS and CDR2 YYNGEE. CDR3 residues: CASSAQLAEETQYF. The CDR3, as DNA: TGTGCCAGCAGCGCCCAGCTAGCAGAAGAGACCCAGTACTTC.

This clone was observed a single time. The chain is built from TRBV19 and TRBJ2-3; TRBD2 matches at 10 bases. After removal of 2 bases from V and 3 bases from J, the junction contained 5 bases not matched to a gene. The CDR3 consists of 16 residues. The germline gives CDR1 LNHDA, CDR2 SQIVND (reference sequence). In nucleotides, the CDR3 is TGTGCCAGTAGTATAATCAGCGGGGGGGCGACAGATACGCAGTATTTT. This sequence encodes CASSIISGGATDTQYF.

This chain joins TRBV9 and TRBJ1-1; tentative D call: TRBD1 (6 bases). Trimming removed 0 bases at V and 3 bases at J, with 9 bases between. The V gene's germline CDR1 is SGDLS and CDR2 YYNGEE. The length of the CDR3 is 14 residues. CDR3 residues: CASSVAAGDTEAFF. The CDR3 DNA is TGTGCCAGCAGCGTAGCGGCAGGGGACACTGAAGCTTTCTTT.

The chain carries TRBV2 and TRBJ1-2, with TRBD1 identical over 7 bases. Germline V lookup: CDR1 SNHLY, CDR2 FYNNEI. This CDR3 spans 13 amino acids. The CDR3 loop is CVLPRSTGLGYTF. CDR3 nucleotide sequence: TGTGTACTCCCCCGATCGACAGGGCTTGGCTACACCTTC.

The V gene is TRBV6-1, the J gene TRBJ1-2; maybe TRBD1 (5 bases). CDR3 length: 15 residues. Per germline, CDR1 MNHNS and CDR2 SASEGT. V gave up 1 base and J gave up 6 bases, with 15 bases separating them. Here the CDR3 reads CASSEGQHDVDGYTF. The CDR3 DNA sequence: TGTGCCAGCAGTGAAGGACAGCACGATGTTGATGGCTACACCTTC.

This chain links TRBV6-5 with TRBJ2-7; 7 nucleotides match TRBD2. V was clipped by 7 bases and J by 6 bases; unmatched bases: 9. Germline lookup yields CDR1 MNHEY and CDR2 SVGAGI. This CDR3 has 13 residues. As DNA, the CDR3 is TGTGCCAGCATCCGAAACGGGGAGGGCGAGCAGTACTTC. It specifies CASIRNGEGEQYF.

The chain recombines TRBV5-4 with TRBJ1-2, with D possibly TRBD1 on 6 matching bases. The CDR3 has 13 amino acids. Germline V lookup: CDR1 SGHNT, CDR2 YYREEE (reference sequence). Between the trimmed V and J ends, which lost 2 bases and 8 bases, there was a span of 13 bases. The CDR3 sequence is CASSFQGTWGYTF. The DNA for the CDR3 is TGTGCCAGCAGCTTTCAGGGGACGTGGGGCTACACCTTC.

The gene calls are TRBV4-3 and TRBJ2-7, with D maybe TRBD2 (5 bases). This CDR3 is built from 16 residues. V was clipped by 1 base and J by 5 bases, with 18 bases between them. CDR1 and CDR2 from the germline V gene are LGHNA and YSLEER. CDR3 sequence: CASSQGTSGWNNEQYF. The CDR3 DNA is TGCGCCAGCAGCCAAGGGACCTCGGGGTGGAACAACGAGCAGTACTTC.

The rearrangement uses TRBV4-2 and TRBJ1-6; D might be TRBD1 (5 bases). This CDR3 contains 16 residues. Germline lookup yields CDR1 LGHNA and CDR2 YNFKEQ. V was pared by 1 base and J by 5 bases, with 12 bases between. The CDR3 DNA follows: TGTGCCAGCAGCCAAGTACTTGGGGCTCATAATTCACCCCTCCACTTT. Amino acids: CASSQVLGAHNSPLHF.

V gene TRBV29-1 combines with J gene TRBJ2-5; no clear D gene. CDR1 is SQVTM, CDR2 ANQGSEA, per germline. The CDR3 extends over 13 amino acids. Deletions cut 4 bases from V and 2 bases from J, with 11 bases between. CDR3 sequence (DNA): TGCAGCGTTGCAGGTCGGTCTCAAGAGACCCAGTACTTC. Translation gives CSVAGRSQETQYF.

This clone was recorded once. CDR3 in DNA: TGTGCCACCAGTGATTCACAAGCGGGGGCTCGTTTGTTCTTC. As protein: CATSDSQAGARLFF. The chain joins TRBV24-1 to TRBJ2-1; TRBD2 agrees at 8 bases. V gave up 2 bases and J gave up 15 bases; unmatched junction bases: 11. The CDR3 length is 14 residues. Germline assignment: CDR1 KGHDR and CDR2 SFDVKD.

The table lists this clone with many counts. The genes are TRBV27 and TRBJ1-3; D is perhaps TRBD1 (5 bases). Germline V gives CDR1 MNHEY, CDR2 SMNVEV (reference sequence). Trimming cost V 7 bases and J 0 bases, with 7 bases left between them. This CDR3 spans 13 amino acids. The CDR3 protein is CASKGNSGNTIYF. For the CDR3, the DNA is TGTGCCAGCAAGGGGAACTCTGGAAACACCATATATTTT.

This chain uses TRBV7-2 with TRBJ1-1, with D possibly being TRBD1 (6 bases). Germline lookup yields CDR1 SGHTA and CDR2 FQGNSA. The CDR3 is made up of 12 amino acids. V was trimmed by 6 bases and J by 7 bases, leaving 12 bases between them. The CDR3 coding sequence is TGTGCCAGCAGGTTGGACAGCAGTGAAGCTTTCTTT. Translation gives CASRLDSSEAFF.

This chain joins TRBV7-6 and TRBJ2-2; TRBD2 aligns across 7 bases. Germline trimming cut 2 bases from V and 1 base from J; bases unmatched to any gene: 13. Germline V gives CDR1 SGHVS, CDR2 FNYEAQ. The CDR3 consists of 19 residues. The CDR3 reads CASSLFASGASQNTGELFF. CDR3 DNA: TGTGCCAGCAGCTTATTTGCGAGCGGGGCCTCCCAGAACACCGGGGAGCTGTTTTTT. The complete variable domain, with remaining parts taken from reference TRBV7-6 and TRBJ2-2, reads GAGVSQSPRYKVTKRGQDVALRCDPISGHVSLYWYRQALGQGPEFLTYFNYEAQQDKSGLPNDRFSAERPEGSISTLTIQRTEQRDSAMYRCASSLFASGASQNTGELFFGEGSRLTVL.

The V and J genes are TRBV7-3 and TRBJ2-1; weak D call: TRBD2 (7 bases). The CDR3 covers 13 residues. Trimming removed 5 bases at V and 4 bases at J, with 9 bases between. Germline V CDR1 and CDR2: SGHTA, FQGTGA. In DNA, the CDR3 is TGTGCCAGCAGCGCGGGGGCGTACAATGAGCAGTTCTTC. Protein product: CASSAGAYNEQFF.

The V call is TRBV6-5, the J call TRBJ2-5; tentative D call: TRBD1 (6 bases). Germline-derived CDR1 and CDR2 are MNHEY and SVGAGI. Trimming removed 6 bases at V and 13 bases at J, with 15 bases between. This CDR3 spans 11 amino acids. The CDR3 loop is CASSHGTLTYF. The CDR3 DNA follows: TGTGCCAGCAGCCATGGGACATTGACGTACTTC.

The chain couples TRBV5-4 to TRBJ2-5, with a possible D match to TRBD2 (6 bases). This CDR3 is built from 13 residues. The germline CDR1 and CDR2 sequences are SGHNT and YYREEE (reference sequence). V was trimmed by 4 bases and J by 2 bases, leaving 9 bases between them. CDR3 loop: CASSRELQETQYF. The DNA of the CDR3 is TGTGCCAGCAGCCGGGAGCTTCAAGAGACCCAGTACTTC.

The chain combines TRBV4-3 with TRBJ1-1, with 8 nucleotides matching TRBD1. Germline V lookup: CDR1 LGHNA, CDR2 YSLEER. The CDR3 runs 15 residues. J gave up 9 bases and V 0 bases, and 9 bases lay outside the gene matches. This CDR3 reads CASSQEWGQDSKAFF. The CDR3 region has the DNA TGCGCCAGCAGCCAAGAGTGGGGACAGGACAGTAAAGCTTTCTTT.

The J gene is TRBJ1-2, the V gene TRBV7-9; 9 bases map to TRBD1. This CDR3 comprises 16 residues. Germline-derived CDR1 and CDR2 are SEHNR and FQNEAQ (reference sequence). With V trimmed by 8 bases and J by 0 bases, 10 bases remained unmatched. CDR3 coding DNA: TGTGCCAGCCAAATAACAGGGGGCAGAGCTAACTATGGCTACACCTTC. It yields the protein CASQITGGRANYGYTF.